A single sample is the source of the 24 T cell receptor beta chains below, sequenced in a study of T cell responses to AZD1222 COVID-19 vaccine. Profiled with immunoSEQ multiplex PCR; TCRdb holds only in-frame clones, not every one. The sample has some 150,000 clones, just over 90% seen once; the top ten hold just under 2%. The specimen comprised peripheral blood, sampled 28 days after the second AZD1222 dose. Source of these receptors: an adult who received the AZD1222 COVID-19 vaccine.

The table lists this clone with a count of one. The chain links TRBV5-1 to TRBJ2-5, with D perhaps being TRBD1 or TRBD2 (5 bases each). V was trimmed by 4 bases and J by 3 bases, leaving 13 bases between them. Germline-derived CDR1 and CDR2 are SGHRS and YFSETQ. The CDR3 has 14 amino acids. The CDR3 reads CASSGTRGEETQYF. The CDR3 coding sequence is TGCGCCAGCAGCGGGACCCGGGGCGAAGAGACCCAGTACTTC.

The V gene is TRBV18, the J gene TRBJ2-1; the D is unclear. This CDR3 has 15 amino acids. Germline V gives CDR1 KGHSH, CDR2 LQKENI. The V end was cut by 2 bases, the J end by 3 bases, with 11 bases between. Written as DNA, the CDR3 is TGTGCCAGCTCACCAGTTCCAGCGATCTACAATGAGCAGTTCTTC. Translating gives CASSPVPAIYNEQFF.

This chain links TRBV5-1 with TRBJ1-1; D ambiguous. V lost 2 bases to trimming and J lost 3 bases, with 11 bases between them. In germline, CDR1 is SGHRS, CDR2 YFSETQ. This CDR3 comprises 14 residues. The DNA of the CDR3 is TGCGCCAGCAGCTTAGGGAGACCAGACACTGAAGCTTTCTTT. This sequence encodes CASSLGRPDTEAFF.

This chain connects TRBV27 to TRBJ1-5; perhaps TRBD1 as D (6 bases). This CDR3 contains 15 residues. Germline V CDR1 and CDR2: MNHEY, SMNVEV (reference sequence). Trimming cost V 6 bases and J 1 base, with 13 bases left between them. CDR3 nucleotide sequence: TGTGCCAGCAGATCCAGGGGTTTGAGCAATCAGCCCCAGCATTTT. Translating gives CASRSRGLSNQPQHF.

The CDR3 DNA reads as TGTGCCAGCAGCCCGTCGTGGGGAAACACCATATATTTT. Translating gives CASSPSWGNTIYF. The chain uses TRBV7-2 and TRBJ1-3, with D hard to call. Germline CDR1 reads SGHTA; CDR2 reads FQGNSA. The CDR3 sequence is 13 residues long. Trimming shortened V by 5 bases and J by 4 bases, and 9 bases separated the two germline ends.

V and J are TRBV27 and TRBJ1-2; no reliable D call. V lost 0 bases to trimming and J lost 8 bases, with 19 bases between them. The CDR3 sequence is 16 residues long. CDR1 MNHEY and CDR2 SMNVEV come from the germline V gene (reference sequence). In DNA, the CDR3 is TGTGCCAGCAGTTTATCGCCCCGCGGATACGCTGCCGGCTACACCTTC. This sequence encodes CASSLSPRGYAAGYTF.

The chain is built from TRBV13 and TRBJ2-2, with TRBD2 matching over 9 bases. Germline loops: CDR1 PRHDT, CDR2 FYEKMQ (reference sequence). CDR3 length: 17 residues. V trimming: 3 bases; J trimming: 7 bases; junction bases outside the gene matches: 12. The CDR3 DNA follows: TGTGCCAGCAGCTTTGGTCTGGCGGGAGGGCCTAGCGGGGAGCTGTTTTTT. Residues: CASSFGLAGGPSGELFF.

V is TRBV4-1 and J is TRBJ2-7, with a possible D match to TRBD1 (6 bases). The CDR3 runs 17 residues. Germline CDR1 is MGHRA and CDR2 is YSYEKL. V shed 1 base and J shed 2 bases, with 18 bases lying between them. CDR3 in DNA: TGCGCCAGCAGCCAAGCCTGGGTTACAGGGCCCCCCTACGAGCAGTACTTC. Translation gives CASSQAWVTGPPYEQYF.

This clone was seen once. The genes are TRBV27 and TRBJ2-3; D remains ambiguous. The CDR3 runs 15 residues. V dropped 2 bases and J dropped 7 bases, with 16 bases sitting between them. Per germline, CDR1 MNHEY and CDR2 SMNVEV (reference sequence). CDR3 bases: TGTGCCAGCAGTTTAACAGTCGCTCCCGGTAATACGCAGTATTTT. Amino acid sequence: CASSLTVAPGNTQYF.

The chain recombines TRBV6-5 with TRBJ2-1; TRBD2 matches 9 bases. V dropped 2 bases and J dropped 4; count of bases not matched to a gene: 3. Germline V lookup: CDR1 MNHEY, CDR2 SVGAGI. The CDR3 consists of 15 residues. The CDR3 region is CASSYRTSDYNEQFF. The CDR3 bases are TGTGCCAGCAGTTACCGGACTAGCGATTACAATGAGCAGTTCTTC.

This clone is a singleton in its sample. V is TRBV7-9 and J is TRBJ2-7; D could derive from TRBD1 or TRBD2 (5 bases each). The CDR3 runs 12 residues. From germline, CDR1 is SEHNR and CDR2 FQNEAQ (reference sequence). The V end lost 1 base, the J end lost 7 bases, and 8 bases lay between the germline ends. The CDR3 sequence: CASSLGGGEQYF. Here the CDR3 DNA reads TGTGCCAGCAGCTTAGGGGGCGGGGAGCAGTACTTC.

V and J are TRBV18 and TRBJ2-7; 11 bases line up with TRBD2. This CDR3 contains 15 residues. The germline V gene has CDR1 KGHSH and CDR2 LQKENI. Trimming removed 0 bases from V and 5 bases from J; junction bases left unmatched: 3. CDR3 sequence reads: CASSPPSGRGNEQYF. Here the CDR3 DNA reads TGTGCCAGCTCACCACCTAGCGGGAGGGGGAACGAGCAGTACTTC.

V gene TRBV6-6 combines with J gene TRBJ1-2; no clear D. CDR3 size: 13 residues. CDR1 and CDR2 (germline): MNHNY, SVGAGI (reference sequence). Trimming cost V 4 bases and J 6 bases, with 12 bases left between them. The CDR3 nucleotides are TGTGCCAGCAGTTTAACCCCAATGGATGGCTACACCTTC. It codes for CASSLTPMDGYTF.

The rearrangement joins TRBV15 to TRBJ1-5; no firm D call. CDR3 length: 16 residues. With 2 bases removed from V and 0 bases from J, the gap between germline ends came to 11 bases. The germline CDR1 and CDR2 sequences are LNHNV and YYDKDF (reference sequence). The CDR3 region has the DNA TGTGCCACCAGCAGACCTGACTCTTTTAGCAATCAGCCCCAGCATTTT. It translates to CATSRPDSFSNQPQHF.

This chain links TRBV5-1 with TRBJ2-5; D is uncertain. This CDR3 comprises 14 residues. Germline V gives CDR1 SGHRS, CDR2 YFSETQ. V was shortened by 0 bases and J by 3 bases, with 9 bases between the two germline ends. CDR3 loop: CASSLGNPKETQYF. CDR3 sequence (DNA): TGCGCCAGCAGCTTGGGAAACCCCAAAGAGACCCAGTACTTC.

The chain has TRBV6-5 and TRBJ1-6, with D tentatively TRBD1 (5 bases). CDR3 length: 12 residues. Germline values: CDR1 MNHEY, CDR2 SVGAGI. V gave up 7 bases and J gave up 7 bases, with 8 bases separating them. The CDR3 nucleotides read TGTGCCAGCAACGGGGGAAATTCACCCCTCCACTTT. Its protein is CASNGGNSPLHF.

This clone was seen a handful of times. The chain links TRBV11-2 to TRBJ1-2; D is undetermined. The CDR3 loop spans 15 amino acids. Per the germline V gene, CDR1 is SGHAT and CDR2 is FQNNGV. The ends were cut back, 0 bases at V and 4 bases at J, with 12 bases in the middle. The CDR3 DNA sequence: TGTGCCAGCAGCTTAGATCTCGGGTCGTTCTATGGCTACACCTTC. It encodes CASSLDLGSFYGYTF.

This clone was picked up one time. The CDR3 sequence is CATSRVAGSKNIQYF. CDR3 sequence (DNA): TGTGCCACCAGCAGAGTTGCGGGGTCCAAAAACATTCAGTACTTC. The rearrangement joins TRBV15 to TRBJ2-4; a weak D match, TRBD2 (6 bases). The CDR3 is 15 amino acids. The germline V gene encodes CDR1 LNHNV and CDR2 YYDKDF (reference sequence). The V gene lost 1 base and the J gene lost 2 bases, with 9 bases spanning the gap.

The V call is TRBV21-1, the J call TRBJ2-3; the table's D call, TRBD1, was not checked against the DNA. TRBV21-1 is tagged as a pseudogene. This CDR3 is 14 amino acids long. CDR3 in amino acids: CASSKAGYTDTQYF. CDR3 DNA sequence: TGTGCCAGCAGCAAAGCGGGCTACACAGATACGCAGTATTTT.

The chain links TRBV5-1 to TRBJ2-1; D assignment may be TRBD1 or TRBD2 (5 bases each). V gave up 4 bases and J gave up 6 bases, with 8 bases separating them. Germline assignment: CDR1 SGHRS and CDR2 YFSETQ. This CDR3 has 12 residues. The CDR3 loop is CASSRDLNEQFF. DNA of the CDR3: TGCGCCAGCAGCAGGGACCTCAATGAGCAGTTCTTC. The complete variable domain, with remaining parts taken from reference TRBV5-1 and TRBJ2-1, reads KAGVTQTPRYLIKTRGQQVTLSCSPISGHRSVSWYQQTPGQGLQFLFEYFSETQRNKGNFPGRFSGRQFSNSRSEMNVSTLELGDSALYLCASSRDLNEQFFGPGTRLTVL.

V gene TRBV7-9 combines with J gene TRBJ1-2; D might be TRBD1 (6 bases). The length of the CDR3 is 13 residues. Trimming pared 5 bases from V and 4 bases from J, leaving 11 bases between. Per germline, CDR1 SEHNR and CDR2 FQNEAQ (reference sequence). The CDR3 loop is CASSIGQFYGYTF. CDR3 sequence (DNA): TGTGCCAGCAGCATTGGACAGTTCTATGGCTACACCTTC.

This chain uses TRBV14 with TRBJ2-5, with 7 bases fitting TRBD1. Germline CDR1 is SGHDN and CDR2 is FVKESK. The CDR3 has 13 amino acids. V gave up 4 bases and J gave up 5 bases; unmatched junction bases: 4. This chain's CDR3 is CASSRGGWETQYF. The CDR3 DNA follows: TGTGCCAGCAGCCGAGGGGGCTGGGAGACCCAGTACTTC.

The J gene is TRBJ2-3, the V gene TRBV7-9, with TRBD2 identical over 10 bases. The CDR3 has 16 residues. The J segment lost 5 bases and the V segment lost 5 bases, leaving 10 bases of the junction unmatched. The germline V gene encodes CDR1 SEHNR and CDR2 FQNEAQ (reference sequence). The CDR3 is CASSLRAGGPQDTQYF. The CDR3 region has the DNA TGTGCCAGCAGCCTACGAGCGGGGGGGCCTCAAGATACGCAGTATTTT.

The J gene is TRBJ1-1, the V gene TRBV30, with D uncertain. V gave up 3 bases and J gave up 1 base, with 12 bases separating them. This CDR3 is 14 amino acids long. Germline-derived CDR1 and CDR2 are GTSNPN and SVGIG (reference sequence). This CDR3 is CAWSNRVANTEAFF. CDR3 bases: TGTGCCTGGAGCAACAGAGTGGCGAACACTGAAGCTTTCTTT.